This note documents a single TCR beta chain sequence. Its cognate antigen is unknown. Trimming pared 3 bases from V and 3 bases from J, leaving 10 bases between. Germline CDR1 SEHNR, CDR2 FQNEAQ (reference sequence). This CDR3 region has 14 residues. Primers for the PCR totalled 60 Vbeta and 13 Jbeta. Clones were sequenced by immunoSEQ multiplex PCR, and TCRdb holds only the in-frame ones, with some missing. The listing records roughly 120,000 clones. This entry is derived from a study of cytomegalovirus exposure and HLA in healthy donors. Study-level findings and limits: Segments of the TCR beta V type were, in most cases, productive about 87% or about 30% of the time in an earlier analysis. A further, later analysis showed that HLA-associated TCR beta chains (compared with equally common others) were more clonally expanded. V- and J-gene trimming in TCR beta was tied to a missense DCLRE1C variant by an analysis performed later. Presence/absence analyses assumed roughly uniform sequencing depth across donors, which may not hold.

The chain carries TRBV7-9 and TRBJ2-3; TRBD2 might be the D (6 bases). Sequenced material: PBMCs. This TCR was recovered from a man younger than 35 in good health and CMV-seronegative. The CDR3 nucleotides are TGTGCCAGCAGCTTCCCCGGGAGTACAGATACGCAGTATTTT. Residues: CASSFPGSTDTQYF.